This note documents a single T cell receptor (beta chain) sequence. What it recognizes is unknown. The CDR3 sequence is 14 residues long. Germline CDR1 and CDR2: SGHRS and YFSETQ. This sample stems from a study of CXCR3-negative and CXCR3-positive naive CD8 T cells. CD45RO-CCR7+CD27+CD95- was the phenotype of naive CD8+ T cells. Study-wide points: TRB CDR3 properties were used to infer TCR strength, and surface CD5 was comparable between naive subsets. Diversity in memory CD8+ cells fell much lower than the comparably high levels seen in both naive subsets. A higher hydrophobicity marked the TRB CDR3s of CXCR3-positive naive cells versus CXCR3-negative naive cells.

5' RACE that incorporated UMI labels was used to prepare the TRB cDNA libraries. TCRdb reanalyzed the 5' RACE reads, giving one entry per CDR3 protein sequence and no DNA. The specimen's table records 100,000 to 150,000 distinct CDR3 sequences. The source is a human donor in good health. Some clones in this sample may be carry-over from other donors' samples. Material: naive CXCR3+ CD8+ T cells from blood. Documented subset: CD45RO-CCR7+CD27+CD95- naive CD8+ T cells expressing CXCR3 (TNR3+). V gene TRBV5-1 combines with J gene TRBJ2-7; the D gene TCRdb calls, TRBD1, cannot be checked with no DNA. The chain's CDR3 is CASSWQGQTYEQYF.